Each of the 25 T cell receptor beta chains below was sequenced from the same sample in a study of blood T cell repertoires in COVID-19. Produced via immunoSEQ multiplex PCR; TCRdb's table is partial and in-frame only. The sample records approximately 200,000 clones, about nine tenths being singletons. Material: peripheral blood. Receptors originate from a woman aged 25 to 39 with acute or convalescent COVID-19.

J is TRBJ2-3 and V is TRBV11-2, with D perhaps TRBD2 (5 bases). Germline V gene lookup returns CDR1 SGHAT and CDR2 FQNNGV. This CDR3 has 15 amino acids. Trimming left V 2 bases short and J 1 base short, with 10 bases between. The CDR3 protein is CASSLTRFGTDTQYF. For the CDR3, the DNA is TGTGCCAGCAGCTTAACTAGATTTGGCACAGATACGCAGTATTTT.

The chain joins TRBV9 to TRBJ2-7; 8 positions match TRBD2. The CDR3 consists of 14 residues. V lost 2 bases to trimming and J lost 7 bases; unmatched junction nucleotides: 8. The germline V gene has CDR1 SGDLS and CDR2 YYNGEE. The CDR3, as DNA: TGTGCCAGCAGCGTCGGACTAGCAACTGGGGAGCAGTACTTC. As protein: CASSVGLATGEQYF.

This rearrangement joins TRBV27 to TRBJ2-3; 7 nucleotides agree with TRBD1. Trimming removed 0 bases from V and 4 bases from J; junction bases left unmatched: 10. The germline V gene encodes CDR1 MNHEY and CDR2 SMNVEV (reference sequence). This CDR3 comprises 17 residues. The CDR3 DNA is TGTGCCAGCAGTTTATCCGGGACAGCATGGGGGTCAGATACGCAGTATTTT. Encoded protein: CASSLSGTAWGSDTQYF.

The rearrangement uses TRBV7-2 and TRBJ2-5, with a possible D match to TRBD1 (6 bases). The CDR3 totals 15 residues. Deletions cut 2 bases from V and 4 bases from J, with 14 bases between. From germline, CDR1 is SGHTA and CDR2 FQGNSA. CDR3 loop: CASSLSASRGETQYF. DNA for the CDR3: TGTGCCAGCAGCTTATCGGCTAGCAGGGGAGAGACCCAGTACTTC.

CDR3 nucleotide sequence: TGCAGTGCTAGTTCGGGAGACCGTGGCTACACCTTC. Translating gives CSASSGDRGYTF. The J gene is TRBJ1-2, the V gene TRBV20-1; D is ambiguous. From germline, CDR1 is DFQATT and CDR2 SNEGSKA (reference sequence). V lost 3 bases to trimming and J lost 7 bases, with 12 bases between them. The CDR3 is made up of 12 amino acids.

Note on this clone: Sequence at one end of the junction differs from germline and may be a read error. The chain joins TRBV7-7 to TRBJ2-1; 8 bases line up with TRBD2. This CDR3 is 16 amino acids long. Germline V lookup: CDR1 SSHAT, CDR2 FNYEAQ (reference sequence). The CDR3, as DNA: TGTGCTAGCAGCTCCCGAGCGGGAGACTCCTACAATGAGCAGTTCTTC. Its translation is CASSSRAGDSYNEQFF. Supplemented by reference TRBV7-7 and TRBJ2-1, the full variable domain reads GAGVSQSPRYKVTKRGQDVTLRCDPISSHATLYWYQQALGQGPEFLTYFNYEAQPDKSGLPSDRFSAERPEGSISTLTIQRTEQRDSAMYRCASSSRAGDSYNEQFFGPGTRLTVL.

This sequence joins TRBV5-4 and TRBJ2-2, with TRBD2 identical over 10 bases. Germline V gene lookup returns CDR1 SGHNT and CDR2 YYREEE (reference sequence). The CDR3 contains 17 residues. V shed 2 bases, J shed 5 bases, and the junction held 9 bases outside the gene matches. The CDR3 protein is CASSLPLSGRGTGELFF. The DNA of the CDR3 is TGTGCCAGCAGCTTACCCTTAAGCGGGAGGGGTACCGGGGAGCTGTTTTTT.

The J gene is TRBJ1-3, the V gene TRBV4-1; D gene unclear. The CDR3 covers 15 residues. The V gene's germline CDR1 is MGHRA and CDR2 YSYEKL. Trimming removed 4 bases from V and 0 bases from J, with 10 bases in between. The CDR3 coding sequence is TGCGCCAGCAGCCGCGACGGGTCCTCTGGAAACACCATATATTTT. This gives the protein CASSRDGSSGNTIYF.

The chain carries TRBV28 and TRBJ2-4; 7 bases match TRBD1. Germline V CDR1 and CDR2: MDHEN, SYDVKM. Trimming at V came to 6 bases and at J to 5 bases, leaving 4 bases not matched to a gene. The CDR3 has 13 residues. The CDR3, as DNA: TGTGCCAGCAGGACAGGGAACCAAAACATTCAGTACTTC. The encoded protein is CASRTGNQNIQYF.

The chain couples TRBV9 to TRBJ1-2; D might be TRBD1 (6 bases). With 0 bases removed from V and 4 bases from J, the gap between germline ends came to 13 bases. Germline V CDR1 and CDR2: SGDLS, YYNGEE. This CDR3 region has 15 residues. The CDR3 region is CASSVDGDTLYGYTF. The CDR3 DNA reads TGTGCCAGCAGCGTAGATGGGGACACCCTCTATGGCTACACCTTC.

The chain uses TRBV27 and TRBJ2-1; no clear D gene. The germline V and J ends were trimmed by 2 bases and 10 bases, with 12 bases remaining between them. Germline CDR1 and CDR2: MNHEY and SMNVEV (reference sequence). The CDR3 consists of 13 residues. CDR3 amino acids: CASSLVSLSEQFF. In nucleotides, the CDR3 is TGTGCCAGCAGTTTAGTTTCCCTCTCGGAGCAGTTCTTC.

The chain recombines TRBV29-1 with TRBJ2-2; no reliable D call. The CDR3 contains 14 residues. V was clipped by 4 bases and J by 0 bases, with 9 bases between them. Germline CDR1 and CDR2: SQVTM and ANQGSEA. CDR3 region: CSVGRHANTGELFF. CDR3 sequence (DNA): TGCAGCGTTGGTAGACACGCGAACACCGGGGAGCTGTTTTTT.

V usage is TRBV28 and J usage is TRBJ1-2; 10 bases align to TRBD1. V shed 9 bases and J 7 bases; nucleotides not matched to a gene: 14. The germline CDR1 and CDR2 sequences are MDHEN and SYDVKM. The CDR3 totals 15 residues. CDR3 protein: CASDHRGQGFRGYTF. In nucleotides, the CDR3 is TGTGCCAGTGACCACCGGGGACAGGGGTTTCGTGGCTACACCTTC.

V and J are TRBV24-1 and TRBJ2-1; 8 bases agree with TRBD2. CDR3 length: 15 residues. After removal of 6 bases from V and 1 base from J, the junction contained 4 bases not matched to a gene. CDR1 KGHDR and CDR2 SFDVKD come from the germline V gene. This CDR3 is CATSRQRESYNEQFF. The CDR3 nucleotides are TGTGCCACCAGTAGGCAGCGGGAGTCCTACAATGAGCAGTTCTTC.

The J gene is TRBJ2-2, the V gene TRBV7-8, with D tentatively TRBD2 (6 bases). There are 16 residues in the CDR3. The germline V gene has CDR1 SGHVS and CDR2 FQNEAQ. The V and J ends lost 6 bases and 7 bases respectively, with 21 bases between them. For the CDR3, the DNA is TGTGCCAGCAGTCTACACCGGGACTCCAATTTCGGGGAGCTGTTTTTT. Its protein product is CASSLHRDSNFGELFF. Together with reference TRBV7-8 and TRBJ2-2, the CDR3 gives the full variable domain: GAGVSQSPRYKVAKRGQDVALRCDPISGHVSLFWYQQALGQGPEFLTYFQNEAQLDKSGLPSDRFFAERPEGSVSTLKIQRTQQEDSAVYLCASSLHRDSNFGELFFGEGSRLTVL.

V and J are TRBV6-2 or TRBV6-3 and TRBJ2-1, with 14 bases fitting TRBD2. The V segment lost 3 bases and the J segment 9 bases; nucleotides outside the gene matches: 10. The CDR3 is 17 residues long. Germline assignment: CDR1 MNHEY and CDR2 SVGEGT. The DNA of the CDR3 is TGTGCCAGCAGTTATGGGGGACTAGCGGGAGTATATGGTGAGCAGTTCTTC. Amino acid sequence: CASSYGGLAGVYGEQFF.

The V gene is TRBV24-1, the J gene TRBJ2-3, with TRBD2 matching 7 bases. The germline CDR1 and CDR2 sequences are KGHDR and SFDVKD. The ends lost 10 bases at V and 0 bases at J; junction bases unmatched: 3. There are 13 residues in the CDR3. CDR3 in DNA: TGTGCCACTGGACTAGTGAGCACAGATACGCAGTATTTT. Protein: CATGLVSTDTQYF.

The chain combines TRBV28 with TRBJ1-6, with TRBD1 matching 9 bases. The trim removed 5 bases at V and 10 bases at J, leaving 6 bases unmatched. From germline, CDR1 is MDHEN and CDR2 SYDVKM. The CDR3 runs 14 residues. CDR3 sequence (DNA): TGTGCCAGCAGTATGGGACAGGGTGAATCACCCCTCCACTTT. Protein product: CASSMGQGESPLHF.

This sequence joins TRBV28 and TRBJ2-7; tentatively, D is TRBD2 (6 bases). The CDR3 sequence is 15 residues long. Germline loops: CDR1 MDHEN, CDR2 SYDVKM. Trimming removed 6 bases at V and 2 bases at J, with 17 bases between. In DNA, the CDR3 is TGTGCCAGCAGCCCCAGGCGGGATGGGGCCTACGAGCAGTACTTC. Its translation: CASSPRRDGAYEQYF.

V gene TRBV2 combines with J gene TRBJ1-6; 9 positions agree with TRBD1. In germline, CDR1 is SNHLY, CDR2 FYNNEI. The junction had 8 bases not matched to a gene; V was cut back by 8 bases and J by 3 bases. The CDR3 length is 16 residues. The CDR3: CASSGQGRIYNSPLHF. Written as DNA, the CDR3 is TGTGCCAGCTCCGGACAGGGGAGGATCTATAATTCACCCCTCCACTTT. Full variable domain (rest looked up from reference TRBV2 and TRBJ1-6): EPEVTQTPSHQVTQMGQEVILRCVPISNHLYFYWYRQILGQKVEFLVSFYNNEISEKSEIFDDQFSVERPDGSNFTLKIRSTKLEDSAMYFCASSGQGRIYNSPLHFGNGTRLTVT.

The rearrangement joins TRBV5-1 to TRBJ2-4; TRBD2 aligns across 11 bases. The germline V gene has CDR1 SGHRS and CDR2 YFSETQ. This CDR3 region has 14 residues. After removal of 4 bases from V and 7 bases from J, the junction contained 4 bases not matched to a gene. This CDR3 is CASSILAGGNIQYF. CDR3 in DNA: TGCGCCAGCAGCATATTAGCGGGAGGGAACATTCAGTACTTC.

The chain recombines TRBV29-1 with TRBJ2-1, with 7 nucleotides matching TRBD2. Per the germline V gene, CDR1 is SQVTM and CDR2 is ANQGSEA. The V gene end was trimmed by 4 bases and the J gene end by 0 bases; junction bases not matched to a gene: 3. The CDR3 totals 14 residues. DNA for the CDR3: TGCAGCGTTGGGGAGGGCAGCTCCTACAATGAGCAGTTCTTC. Residues: CSVGEGSSYNEQFF.

V usage is TRBV6-7 and J usage is TRBJ1-1, with a tentative D call TRBD1 (5 bases). TRBV6-7 is an ORF; its function is uncertain. CDR3 size: 16 residues. Trimming took off 0 bases at V and 5 bases at J, with 16 bases between the two ends. CDR3 protein: CASSYSQSGGRTEAFF. CDR3 sequence (DNA): TGTGCCAGCAGTTACTCCCAATCGGGGGGGAGGACTGAAGCTTTCTTT.

V usage is TRBV5-6 and J usage is TRBJ2-2; D not resolved. Trimming shortened V by 1 base and J by 3 bases, and 10 bases separated the two germline ends. The CDR3 is made up of 15 amino acids. CDR1 is SGHDT and CDR2 is YYEEEE in the germline V gene. The CDR3 here is CASSLLATYTGELFF. The CDR3 DNA reads TGTGCCAGCAGCTTGTTGGCCACCTACACCGGGGAGCTGTTTTTT.

This rearrangement joins TRBV20-1 to TRBJ1-1, with 7 bases lining up with TRBD1. The CDR3 contains 11 residues. Germline V gene data show CDR1 as DFQATT and CDR2 as SNEGSKA (reference sequence). V lost 8 bases and J lost 10; bases outside the gene matches: 10. The CDR3 region is CSSDRRQVAFF. CDR3 bases: TGCAGTTCGGACAGGCGACAAGTAGCTTTCTTT.